This TCR beta chain was identified in a study of blood T cell repertoires in COVID-19. Sequenced by immunoSEQ multiplex PCR; TCRdb stores in-frame clones only, minus some. The sample consists of approximately 170,000 clones, about nine tenths of them appearing once. V was trimmed by 4 bases and J by 5 bases, leaving 14 bases between them. This CDR3 region has 14 residues. Germline CDR1 and CDR2: MNHEY and SVGAGI. Sequenced material: peripheral blood. The sequence was obtained from a man in his 70s with acute or convalescent COVID-19. The gene calls are TRBV6-5 and TRBJ1-2; the D gene is possibly TRBD1 (6 bases). The CDR3 loop is CASSFPGQLYGYTF. Here the CDR3 DNA reads TGTGCCAGCAGTTTCCCCGGACAGCTATATGGCTACACCTTC.